The sequence of this TCR beta chain was determined in a study of T cells in Graves' hyperthyroidism and ophthalmopathy. Study-level information: Before any treatment, at initial diagnosis, peripheral blood was collected. Study-wide findings and caveats: The model predicted ophthalmopathy a median around 6 months before onset.

This clonotype was seen ten or more times. Antigen specificity is unknown. Graves' hyperthyroidism qualified as stable when ophthalmopathy did not progress within 18 months. Together with thyroid ultrasound, orbital computed tomography, serum thyroxine and TRAb, clinical symptoms were used for diagnoses. Amplification of TCR beta CDR3 regions was performed using RNA transcripts as template. The TCR CDR3 was amplified in a first-round RT-PCR using the HTBI primer set. In TCRdb, the multiplex PCR reads were re-called with MiXCR into one record per CDR3 protein. The table records about 380,000 distinct CDR3 sequences, roughly 14% of them present only once. This sequence originates from a woman aged 60 to 75 with Graves' hyperthyroidism. What was sequenced was blood.

In nucleotides, the CDR3 is TGTGCCAGCTCCCTGGAAACAGGGGGCCAAGAGACCCAGTACTTC. Translation: CASSLETGGQETQYF. The chain combines TRBV18 with TRBJ2-5, with TRBD1 matching 8 bases. V was clipped by 6 bases and J by 1 base; unmatched bases: 7. CDR1 is KGHSH and CDR2 is LQKENI in the germline V gene. The CDR3 contains 15 residues.